One and the same sample provided the 32 T cell receptor beta chains below, sequenced in a study of blood T cell repertoires in COVID-19 (dated by TCRdb to about 2020). Library preparation used the immunoSEQ multiplex PCR assay. TCRdb took over this immuneACCESS table, retaining in-frame rearrangements with V and J assigned. Such tables are incomplete; in checked studies, under half of the missing clones stem from an unresolved V gene, and the remainder is unexplained. The table for this sample lists over 200,000 clones; about 90% of them were counted only once. The ten biggest clones cover approximately 2.6% of the sample. The material sequenced was peripheral blood. The receptor set was obtained from a man aged 25-45 years with COVID-19, enrolled during active disease.

CDR3 amino acids: CASSLRESWYGYTF. In DNA form, the CDR3 reads TGTGCCAGCAGCTTAAGAGAGTCTTGGTATGGCTACACCTTC. V usage is TRBV7-3 and J usage is TRBJ1-2; D not resolved. Germline CDR1 is SGHTA and CDR2 is FQGTGA. This CDR3 has 14 amino acids. Trimming took off 1 base at V and 5 bases at J, with 11 bases between the two ends.

The chain combines TRBV6-2 or TRBV6-3 with TRBJ1-1; TRBD1 might be the D (6 bases). The CDR3 is 13 amino acids. Trimming stripped 4 bases from V and 1 base from J, with 7 bases between. CDR1 is MNHEY, CDR2 SVGEGT, per germline. The CDR3 region is CASSLGQNTEAFF. The CDR3 DNA follows: TGTGCCAGCAGTTTGGGACAGAACACTGAAGCTTTCTTT.

The chain recombines TRBV13 with TRBJ2-2; D ambiguous. V was clipped by 2 bases and J by 4 bases, with 5 bases between them. This CDR3 contains 13 residues. Germline CDR1 is PRHDT and CDR2 is FYEKMQ (reference sequence). CDR3 coding DNA: TGTGCCAGCAGCTTATTAGCCACCGGGGAGCTGTTTTTT. Its protein product is CASSLLATGELFF.

This clone was observed a handful of times. The chain couples TRBV21-1 to TRBJ2-4; TRBD2 is taken as the D call from the table, unchecked against the DNA. TRBV21-1 corresponds to a pseudogene. The CDR3 loop spans 16 amino acids. This CDR3 is CASSSPRFLAKNIQYF. DNA of the CDR3: TGTGCCAGCAGCAGCCCCCGGTTTCTAGCCAAAAACATTCAGTACTTC.

This clone is a singleton in its sample. This chain connects TRBV27 to TRBJ2-7, with 7 bases fitting TRBD1. The germline V gene has CDR1 MNHEY and CDR2 SMNVEV (reference sequence). V was clipped by 3 bases and J by 3 bases; unmatched bases: 5. The CDR3 has 14 residues. The CDR3 DNA reads TGTGCCAGCAGTTTGGCCGGGACAGACTACGAGCAGTACTTC. Its translation is CASSLAGTDYEQYF.

The chain is built from TRBV11-2 and TRBJ1-1, with a tentative D call TRBD1 (6 bases). Germline loops: CDR1 SGHAT, CDR2 FQNNGV. The CDR3 loop spans 13 amino acids. Trimming removed 1 base at V and 7 bases at J, with 10 bases between. CDR3: CASSLGGRGEAFF. The CDR3 bases are TGTGCCAGCAGCTTAGGGGGCAGGGGTGAAGCTTTCTTT. Supplemented by reference TRBV11-2 and TRBJ1-1, the full variable domain reads EAGVAQSPRYKIIEKRQSVAFWCNPISGHATLYWYQQILGQGPKLLIQFQNNGVVDDSQLPKDRFSAERLKGVDSTLKIQPAKLEDSAVYLCASSLGGRGEAFFGQGTRLTVV.

The J gene is TRBJ2-3, the V gene TRBV7-2; 7 nucleotides match TRBD2. The CDR3 is 13 residues long. V dropped 10 bases and J dropped 5; count of bases not matched to a gene: 9. Germline CDR1 and CDR2: SGHTA and FQGNSA. The CDR3 DNA sequence: TGTGCCATCCCGGGACTATTGGTAGATACGCAGTATTTT. It encodes CAIPGLLVDTQYF. The full variable domain, its missing parts supplied by reference TRBV7-2 and TRBJ2-3, is GAGVSQSPSNKVTEKGKDVELRCDPISGHTALYWYRQSLGQGLEFLIYFQGNSAPDKSGLPSDRFSAERTGGSVSTLTIQRTQQEDSAVYLCAIPGLLVDTQYFGPGTRLTVL.

The chain employs TRBV5-1 and TRBJ2-3; no clear D gene. CDR1 is SGHRS, CDR2 YFSETQ, per germline. Trimming took off 0 bases at V and 4 bases at J, with 15 bases between the two ends. The CDR3 consists of 16 residues. This CDR3 is CASSLGVGVRADTQYF. The CDR3 nucleotides read TGCGCCAGCAGCTTGGGGGTTGGAGTACGAGCAGATACGCAGTATTTT.

This sequence joins TRBV7-2 and TRBJ1-6, with TRBD1 matching 7 bases. V gave up 5 bases and J gave up 6 bases; unmatched junction bases: 19. The germline gives CDR1 SGHTA, CDR2 FQGNSA. This CDR3 is built from 19 residues. The CDR3, as DNA: TGTGCCAGCAGCGGATACAGGGGCTGGGAGACCGATATTAATTCACCCCTCCACTTT. Its protein product is CASSGYRGWETDINSPLHF. Complete variable domain (other parts from reference TRBV7-2 and TRBJ1-6): GAGVSQSPSNKVTEKGKDVELRCDPISGHTALYWYRQSLGQGLEFLIYFQGNSAPDKSGLPSDRFSAERTGGSVSTLTIQRTQQEDSAVYLCASSGYRGWETDINSPLHFGNGTRLTVT.

The chain has TRBV19 and TRBJ1-2, with 8 bases fitting TRBD1. J was trimmed by 3 bases and V by 7 bases; bases with no gene match: 13. CDR1 and CDR2 from the germline V gene are LNHDA and SQIVND (reference sequence). The length of the CDR3 is 16 residues. The CDR3 loop reads CASKEGDRTEYYGYTF. CDR3 DNA: TGTGCCAGTAAGGAGGGGGACAGGACAGAATACTATGGCTACACCTTC.

For this clone: This specimen includes other DNA sequences encoding the same CDR3. V gene TRBV7-2 combines with J gene TRBJ1-2; D is undetermined. The germline V and J ends were trimmed by 5 bases and 1 base, with 5 bases remaining between them. Germline CDR1 is SGHTA and CDR2 is FQGNSA. The CDR3 is made up of 12 amino acids. CDR3 sequence reads: CASSPGNYGYTF. In DNA, the CDR3 is TGTGCCAGCAGCCCGGGTAACTATGGCTACACCTTC. Together with reference TRBV7-2 and TRBJ1-2, the CDR3 gives the full variable domain: GAGVSQSPSNKVTEKGKDVELRCDPISGHTALYWYRQSLGQGLEFLIYFQGNSAPDKSGLPSDRFSAERTGGSVSTLTIQRTQQEDSAVYLCASSPGNYGYTFGSGTRLTVV.

This chain uses TRBV28 with TRBJ1-2, with D perhaps matching TRBD1 (5 bases). This CDR3 contains 14 residues. Trimming took 10 bases from V and 8 from J, leaving 23 bases between them. The germline CDR1 and CDR2 sequences are MDHEN and SYDVKM. In DNA form, the CDR3 reads TGTGCCATCCCTCGGGGGGACCAAGGGTACGGCTACACCTTC. It yields the protein CAIPRGDQGYGYTF.

The V call is TRBV5-6, the J call TRBJ2-5; D might be TRBD2 (6 bases). V was trimmed by 3 bases and J by 2 bases, leaving 8 bases between them. The V gene's germline CDR1 is SGHDT and CDR2 YYEEEE. This CDR3 comprises 13 residues. CDR3 bases: TGTGCCAGCAGCTGGGGGGAGCAAGAGACCCAGTACTTC. Translating gives CASSWGEQETQYF. Full variable domain (remainder filled in from reference TRBV5-6 and TRBJ2-5): DAGVTQSPTHLIKTRGQQVTLRCSPKSGHDTVSWYQQALGQGPQFIFQYYEEEERQRGNFPDRFSGHQFPNYSSELNVNALLLGDSALYLCASSWGEQETQYFGPGTRLLVL.

This clone was picked up a small number of times. The chain links TRBV10-3 to TRBJ2-2; 8 bases are shared with TRBD1. This CDR3 region has 16 residues. Trimming at V came to 0 bases and at J to 6 bases, leaving 6 bases not matched to a gene. CDR1 is ENHRY and CDR2 is SYGVKD in the germline V gene. The CDR3 loop is CAISESRTGYAGELFF. The DNA of the CDR3 is TGTGCCATCAGTGAGTCGAGGACAGGGTACGCCGGGGAGCTGTTTTTT.

This clone turned up a few times. The J gene is TRBJ1-1, the V gene TRBV29-1; 7 bases match TRBD1. Trimming cost V 6 bases and J 5 bases; bases outside gene matches: 18. This CDR3 is built from 16 residues. Per germline, CDR1 SQVTM and CDR2 ANQGSEA. CDR3 region: CSVVNPGTVFGTEAFF. The CDR3, as DNA: TGCAGCGTCGTAAATCCCGGGACAGTGTTTGGGACTGAAGCTTTCTTT. The full variable domain, its missing parts supplied by reference TRBV29-1 and TRBJ1-1, is SAVISQKPSRDICQRGTSLTIQCQVDSQVTMMFWYRQQPGQSLTLIATANQGSEATYESGFVIDKFPISRPNLTFSTLTVSNMSPEDSSIYLCSVVNPGTVFGTEAFFGQGTRLTVV.

This chain uses TRBV2 with TRBJ1-1; TRBD1 might be the D (5 bases). There are 12 residues in the CDR3. Trimming took 7 bases from V and 4 from J, leaving 10 bases between them. From germline, CDR1 is SNHLY and CDR2 FYNNEI. CDR3 protein: CASNKGLTEAFF. The CDR3, as DNA: TGTGCCAGCAATAAGGGGCTCACTGAAGCTTTCTTT.

The rearrangement links TRBV30 to TRBJ1-3, with TRBD1 matching 9 bases. The CDR3 contains 14 residues. The ends lost 8 bases at V and 0 bases at J; junction bases unmatched: 5. From germline, CDR1 is GTSNPN and CDR2 SVGIG (reference sequence). CDR3 loop: CAGRDRDSGNTIYF. The CDR3 DNA is TGTGCCGGCCGGGACAGGGACTCTGGAAACACCATATATTTT. Based on the CDR3 plus reference TRBV30 and TRBJ1-3, the full variable domain is SQTIHQWPATLVQPVGSPLSLECTVEGTSNPNLYWYRQAAGRGLQLLFYSVGIGQISSEVPQNLSASRPQDRQFILSSKKLLLSDSGFYLCAGRDRDSGNTIYFGEGSWLTVV.

DNA of the CDR3: TGTGCCTGGAGGGATCTAGCGGGAGCCGATACGCAGTATTTT. Translation gives CAWRDLAGADTQYF. The chain is built from TRBV30 and TRBJ2-3; 10 bases fit TRBD2. CDR1 and CDR2 (germline): GTSNPN, SVGIG (reference sequence). Germline trimming cut 3 bases from V and 6 bases from J; bases unmatched to any gene: 6. The CDR3 is 14 amino acids.

The chain links TRBV5-1 to TRBJ2-1, with D possibly matching TRBD1 (5 bases). Trimming took 0 bases from V and 9 from J, leaving 7 bases between them. The CDR3 consists of 12 residues. The germline V gene has CDR1 SGHRS and CDR2 YFSETQ. CDR3 in DNA: TGCGCCAGCAGCTTGGGACAGCGTGAGCAGTTCTTC. Translating gives CASSLGQREQFF.

The chain couples TRBV18 to TRBJ1-2; D not resolved. The CDR3 totals 14 residues. The germline V gene has CDR1 KGHSH and CDR2 LQKENI. Between the trimmed V and J ends, which lost 5 bases and 4 bases, there was a span of 14 bases. Here the CDR3 reads CASSAGRALYGYTF. DNA for the CDR3: TGTGCCAGCTCAGCCGGGAGGGCCCTCTATGGCTACACCTTC.

The chain carries TRBV6-5 and TRBJ1-2; D may be TRBD1 (5 bases). The germline V and J ends were trimmed by 4 bases and 6 bases, with 15 bases remaining between them. The CDR3 consists of 14 residues. CDR1 and CDR2 (germline): MNHEY, SVGAGI. CDR3 DNA sequence: TGTGCCAGCAGTTCTACATCCCAGGGTGATGGCTACACCTTC. It translates to CASSSTSQGDGYTF.

The CDR3 protein is CASSIGGVYGYTF. The CDR3 DNA follows: TGTGCCAGTAGTATAGGCGGGGTCTATGGCTACACCTTC. The chain couples TRBV19 to TRBJ1-2; the D is unclear. The ends were cut back, 1 base at V and 4 bases at J, with 7 bases in the middle. Germline V gene data show CDR1 as LNHDA and CDR2 as SQIVND (reference sequence). The CDR3 is 13 residues long.

V usage is TRBV7-9 and J usage is TRBJ1-2; tentatively, D is TRBD1 (5 bases). The length of the CDR3 is 17 residues. V was cut by 1 base and J by 4 bases, with 19 bases left in between. Germline V gives CDR1 SEHNR, CDR2 FQNEAQ (reference sequence). CDR3 region: CASSLGKVDRYGYGYTF. The CDR3 DNA is TGTGCCAGCAGCTTAGGTAAAGTCGACAGATACGGCTATGGCTACACCTTC.

This chain joins TRBV19 and TRBJ1-6; D remains ambiguous. The V gene's germline CDR1 is LNHDA and CDR2 SQIVND (reference sequence). V lost 7 bases and J 7 bases, leaving 14 bases between the germline ends. The CDR3 consists of 14 residues. CDR3 in DNA: TGTGCCAGTACCCCGGGTGCGGGGAATTCACCCCTCCACTTT. This encodes CASTPGAGNSPLHF.

The V call is TRBV18, the J call TRBJ2-7, with TRBD1 identical over 7 bases. The ends lost 3 bases at V and 3 bases at J; junction bases unmatched: 17. Per the germline V gene, CDR1 is KGHSH and CDR2 is LQKENI. CDR3 length: 18 residues. The CDR3 protein is CASSPPWTGSDPLYEQYF. CDR3 DNA sequence: TGTGCCAGCTCACCTCCCTGGACAGGATCAGATCCCCTCTACGAGCAGTACTTC.

The chain employs TRBV6-5 and TRBJ1-4; 8 positions agree with TRBD1. The V gene end was trimmed by 6 bases and the J gene end by 5 bases; junction bases not matched to a gene: 5. The germline V gene encodes CDR1 MNHEY and CDR2 SVGAGI. The CDR3 spans 14 residues. CDR3 amino acids: CASSYDRGNEKLFF. CDR3 sequence (DNA): TGTGCCAGCAGCTACGACAGGGGAAATGAAAAACTGTTTTTT.

The chain couples TRBV15 to TRBJ1-1, with a possible D match to TRBD1 (6 bases). Germline lookup yields CDR1 LNHNV and CDR2 YYDKDF (reference sequence). The V end was cut by 1 base, the J end by 6 bases, with 21 bases between. This CDR3 contains 17 residues. The CDR3 DNA follows: TGTGCCACCAGCAGAGTCGTTTCGGGGGGCCTGGCGGCTGAAGCTTTCTTT. Protein product: CATSRVVSGGLAAEAFF.

The chain links TRBV7-2 to TRBJ1-6; D uncertain. The CDR3 is 14 amino acids. Deletions cut 3 bases from V and 7 bases from J, with 10 bases between. Germline assignment: CDR1 SGHTA and CDR2 FQGNSA. DNA of the CDR3: TGTGCCAGCAGCTTGTTACATTTAAATTCACCCCTCCACTTT. It translates to CASSLLHLNSPLHF. The full variable domain, rest sourced from reference TRBV7-2 and TRBJ1-6, is GAGVSQSPSNKVTEKGKDVELRCDPISGHTALYWYRQSLGQGLEFLIYFQGNSAPDKSGLPSDRFSAERTGGSVSTLTIQRTQQEDSAVYLCASSLLHLNSPLHFGNGTRLTVT.

The chain employs TRBV6-5 and TRBJ1-2, with D possibly TRBD1 on 5 matching bases. This CDR3 is built from 14 residues. With 0 bases removed from V and 6 bases from J, the gap between germline ends came to 11 bases. Germline loops: CDR1 MNHEY, CDR2 SVGAGI. CDR3 residues: CASSYSSGFDGYTF. The DNA of the CDR3 is TGTGCCAGCAGTTACTCATCAGGGTTCGATGGCTACACCTTC.

The rearrangement uses TRBV10-1 and TRBJ1-6; D possibly corresponds to TRBD1 (6 bases). The V gene's germline CDR1 is WNHNN and CDR2 SYGVQD (reference sequence). This CDR3 comprises 13 residues. V was shortened by 11 bases and J by 7 bases, with 15 bases between the two germline ends. CDR3 DNA: TGCGCCGGCCGATGGGGGGGCAATTCACCCCTCCACTTT. Translating it yields CAGRWGGNSPLHF.

The V call is TRBV27, the J call TRBJ1-5; no clear D gene. This CDR3 spans 14 amino acids. Trimming shortened V by 3 bases and J by 1 base, and 7 bases separated the two germline ends. Germline V gives CDR1 MNHEY, CDR2 SMNVEV (reference sequence). This chain's CDR3 is CASSLHGSNQPQHF. The CDR3 DNA is TGTGCCAGCAGTTTGCACGGGAGCAATCAGCCCCAGCATTTT.

V usage is TRBV10-3 and J usage is TRBJ1-2; 8 nucleotides match TRBD1. There are 14 residues in the CDR3. Germline V gives CDR1 ENHRY, CDR2 SYGVKD. V was pared by 4 bases and J by 2 bases, with 3 bases of the junction left unmatched. CDR3 in DNA: TGTGCCATCAGTGGGCAGGGGGCAAACTATGGCTACACCTTC. Translation: CAISGQGANYGYTF.